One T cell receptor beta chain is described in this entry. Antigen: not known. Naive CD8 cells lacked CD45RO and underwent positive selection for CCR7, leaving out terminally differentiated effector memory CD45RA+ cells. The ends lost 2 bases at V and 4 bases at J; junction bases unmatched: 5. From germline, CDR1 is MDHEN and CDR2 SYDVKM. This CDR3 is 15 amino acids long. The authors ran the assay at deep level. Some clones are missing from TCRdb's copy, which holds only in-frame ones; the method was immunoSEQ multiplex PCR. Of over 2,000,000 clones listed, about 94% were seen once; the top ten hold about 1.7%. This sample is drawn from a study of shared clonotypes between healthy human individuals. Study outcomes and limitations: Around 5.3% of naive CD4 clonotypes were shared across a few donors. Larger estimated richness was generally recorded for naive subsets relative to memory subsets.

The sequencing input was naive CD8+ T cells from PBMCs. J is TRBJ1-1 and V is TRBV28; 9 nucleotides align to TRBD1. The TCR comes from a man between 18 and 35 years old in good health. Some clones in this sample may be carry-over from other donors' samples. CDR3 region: CASSLAQGAFTEAFF. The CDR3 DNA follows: TGTGCCAGCAGTTTAGCACAGGGGGCATTCACTGAAGCTTTCTTT.